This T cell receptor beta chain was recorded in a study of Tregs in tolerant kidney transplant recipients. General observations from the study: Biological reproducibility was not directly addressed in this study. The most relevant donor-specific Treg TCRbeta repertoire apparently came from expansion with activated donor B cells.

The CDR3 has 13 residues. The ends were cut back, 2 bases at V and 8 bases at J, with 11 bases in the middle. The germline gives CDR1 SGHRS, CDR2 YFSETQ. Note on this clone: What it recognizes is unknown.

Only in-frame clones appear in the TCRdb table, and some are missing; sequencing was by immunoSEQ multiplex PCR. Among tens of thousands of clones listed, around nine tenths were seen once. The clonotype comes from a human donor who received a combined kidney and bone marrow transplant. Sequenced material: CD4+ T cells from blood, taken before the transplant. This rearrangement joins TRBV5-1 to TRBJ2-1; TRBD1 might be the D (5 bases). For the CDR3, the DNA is TGCGCCAGCAGCTTAGGGGTCCTCGATGAGCAGTTCTTC. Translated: CASSLGVLDEQFF.